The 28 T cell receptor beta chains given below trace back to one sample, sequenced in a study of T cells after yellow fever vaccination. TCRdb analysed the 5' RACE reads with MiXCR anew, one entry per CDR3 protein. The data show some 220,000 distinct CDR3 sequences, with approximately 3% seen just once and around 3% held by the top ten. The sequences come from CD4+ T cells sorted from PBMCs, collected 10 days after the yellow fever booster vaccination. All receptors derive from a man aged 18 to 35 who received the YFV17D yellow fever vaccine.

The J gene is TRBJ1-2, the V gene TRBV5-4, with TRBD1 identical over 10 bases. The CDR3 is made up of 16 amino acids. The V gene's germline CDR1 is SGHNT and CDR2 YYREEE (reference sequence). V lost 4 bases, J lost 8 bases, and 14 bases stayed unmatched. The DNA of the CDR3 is TGTGCCAGCAGCCGTTGGAGGCTCGGGACAGGGGAGGGCTACACCTTC. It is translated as CASSRWRLGTGEGYTF.

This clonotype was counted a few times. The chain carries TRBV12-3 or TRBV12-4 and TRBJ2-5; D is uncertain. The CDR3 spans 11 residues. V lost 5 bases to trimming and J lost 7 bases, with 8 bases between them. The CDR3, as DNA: TGTGCCAGCAGTCCTCGATGGACCCAGTACTTC. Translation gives CASSPRWTQYF.

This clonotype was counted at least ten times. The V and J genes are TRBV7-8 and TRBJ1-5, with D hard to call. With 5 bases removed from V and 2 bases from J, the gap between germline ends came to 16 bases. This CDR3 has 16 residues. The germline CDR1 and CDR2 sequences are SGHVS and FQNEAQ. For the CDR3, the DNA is TGTGCCAGCAGCGCGAGGGTTGGTGAAGGCAATCAGCCCCAGCATTTT. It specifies CASSARVGEGNQPQHF.

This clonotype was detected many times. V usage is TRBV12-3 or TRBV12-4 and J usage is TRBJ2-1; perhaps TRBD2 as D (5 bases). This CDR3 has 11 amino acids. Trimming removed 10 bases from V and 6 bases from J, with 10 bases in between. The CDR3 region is CATTGSNEQFF. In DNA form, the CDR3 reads TGTGCCACCACGGGGAGCAATGAGCAGTTCTTC.

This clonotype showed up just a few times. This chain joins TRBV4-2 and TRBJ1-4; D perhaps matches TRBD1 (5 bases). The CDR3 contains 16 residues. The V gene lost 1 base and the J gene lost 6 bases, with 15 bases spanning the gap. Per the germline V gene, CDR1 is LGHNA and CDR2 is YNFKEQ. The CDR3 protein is CASSQARQSRDEKLFF. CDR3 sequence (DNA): TGTGCCAGCAGCCAAGCGAGACAGAGTCGGGATGAAAAACTGTTTTTT.

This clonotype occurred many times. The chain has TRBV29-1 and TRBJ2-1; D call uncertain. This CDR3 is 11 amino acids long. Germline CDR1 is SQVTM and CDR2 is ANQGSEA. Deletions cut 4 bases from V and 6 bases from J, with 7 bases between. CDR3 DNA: TGCAGCGTTGCACAGAGCAATGAGCAGTTCTTC. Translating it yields CSVAQSNEQFF.

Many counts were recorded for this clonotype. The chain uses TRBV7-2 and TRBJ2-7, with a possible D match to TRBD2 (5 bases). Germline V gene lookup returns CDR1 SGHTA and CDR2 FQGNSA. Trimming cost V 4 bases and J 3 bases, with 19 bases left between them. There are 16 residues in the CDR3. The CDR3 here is CASSSFGGSPLYEQYF. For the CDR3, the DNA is TGTGCCAGCAGCTCCTTCGGAGGTAGCCCCCTCTACGAGCAGTACTTC.

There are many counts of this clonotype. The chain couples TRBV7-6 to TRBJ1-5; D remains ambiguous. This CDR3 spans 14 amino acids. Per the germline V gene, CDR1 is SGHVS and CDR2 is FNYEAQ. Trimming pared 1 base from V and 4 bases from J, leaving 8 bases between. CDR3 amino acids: CASSLGALNQPQHF. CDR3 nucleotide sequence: TGTGCCAGCAGCTTAGGCGCCCTAAATCAGCCCCAGCATTTT.

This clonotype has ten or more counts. The CDR3 is CASSLISREQFF. In DNA, the CDR3 is TGTGCCAGCAGCCTAATCTCCCGGGAGCAGTTCTTC. J is TRBJ2-1 and V is TRBV4-2; D gene uncertain. Trimming removed 4 bases from V and 10 bases from J, with 11 bases in between. There are 12 residues in the CDR3. Germline V gene sequence: CDR1 LGHNA, CDR2 YNFKEQ.

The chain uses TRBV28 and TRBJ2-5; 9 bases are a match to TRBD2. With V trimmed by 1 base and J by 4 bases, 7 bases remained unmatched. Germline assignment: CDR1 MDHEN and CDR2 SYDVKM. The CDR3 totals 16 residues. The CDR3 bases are TGTGCCAGCAGTTTATATCCTAGCGGGGTTATAGAGACCCAGTACTTC. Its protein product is CASSLYPSGVIETQYF.

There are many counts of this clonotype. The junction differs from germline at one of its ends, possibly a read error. In DNA form, the CDR3 reads TGTGCCAGCAGCTTAGAGCCCCAGATATACCTCTTC. Its translation: CASSLEPQIYLF. The chain uses TRBV11-2 and TRBJ2-1; no firm D call. Germline V gives CDR1 SGHAT, CDR2 FQNNGV. The CDR3 has 12 residues.

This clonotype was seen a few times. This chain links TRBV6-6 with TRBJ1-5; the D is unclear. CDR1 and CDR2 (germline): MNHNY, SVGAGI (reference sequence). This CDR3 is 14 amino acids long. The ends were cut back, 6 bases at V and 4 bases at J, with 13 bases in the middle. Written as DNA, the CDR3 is TGTGCCAGCAGGTGGGGAACAGAGAATCAGCCCCAGCATTTT. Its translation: CASRWGTENQPQHF.

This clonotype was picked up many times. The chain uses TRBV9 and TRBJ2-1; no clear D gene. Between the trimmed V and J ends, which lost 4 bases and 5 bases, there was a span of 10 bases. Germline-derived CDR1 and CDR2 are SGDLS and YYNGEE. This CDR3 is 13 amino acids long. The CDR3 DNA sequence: TGTGCCAGCAGCCCCCCCGCGGACAATGAGCAGTTCTTC. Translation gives CASSPPADNEQFF.

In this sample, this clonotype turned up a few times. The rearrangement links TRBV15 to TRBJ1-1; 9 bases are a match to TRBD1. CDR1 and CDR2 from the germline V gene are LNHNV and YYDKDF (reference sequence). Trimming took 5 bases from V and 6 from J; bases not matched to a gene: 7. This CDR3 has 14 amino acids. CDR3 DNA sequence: TGTGCCACCAGCGGGGGACAGGGTGGATCTGAAGCTTTCTTT. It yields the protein CATSGGQGGSEAFF. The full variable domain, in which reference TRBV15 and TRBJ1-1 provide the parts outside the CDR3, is DAMVIQNPRYQVTQFGKPVTLSCSQTLNHNVMYWYQQKSSQAPKLLFHYYDKDFNNEADTPDNFQSRRPNTSFCFLDIRSPGLGDTAMYLCATSGGQGGSEAFFGQGTRLTVV.

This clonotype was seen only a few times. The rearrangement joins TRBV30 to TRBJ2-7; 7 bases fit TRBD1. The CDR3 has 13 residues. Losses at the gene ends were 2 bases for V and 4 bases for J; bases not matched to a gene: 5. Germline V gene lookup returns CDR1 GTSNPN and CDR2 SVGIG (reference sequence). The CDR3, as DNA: TGTGCCTGGAGTCGACAGGGCGGGTACGAGCAGTACTTC. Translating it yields CAWSRQGGYEQYF.

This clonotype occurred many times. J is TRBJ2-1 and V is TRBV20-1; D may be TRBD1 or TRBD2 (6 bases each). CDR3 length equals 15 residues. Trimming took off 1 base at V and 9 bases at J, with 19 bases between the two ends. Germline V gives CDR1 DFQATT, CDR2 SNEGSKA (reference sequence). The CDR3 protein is CSARVGGMTVVEQFF. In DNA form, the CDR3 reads TGCAGTGCTAGAGTAGGGGGGATGACTGTGGTTGAGCAGTTCTTC.

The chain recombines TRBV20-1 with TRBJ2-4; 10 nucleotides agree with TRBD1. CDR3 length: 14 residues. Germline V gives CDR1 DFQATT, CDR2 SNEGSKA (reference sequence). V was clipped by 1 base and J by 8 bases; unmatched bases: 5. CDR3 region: CSARVRQGADIQYF. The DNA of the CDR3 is TGCAGTGCTAGAGTTAGACAGGGGGCGGACATTCAGTACTTC.

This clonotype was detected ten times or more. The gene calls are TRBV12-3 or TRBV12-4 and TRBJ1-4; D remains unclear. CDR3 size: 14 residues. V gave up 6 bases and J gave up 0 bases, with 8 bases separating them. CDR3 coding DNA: TGTGCCAGCAGCTTGCAGGCAACTAATGAAAAACTGTTTTTT. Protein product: CASSLQATNEKLFF.

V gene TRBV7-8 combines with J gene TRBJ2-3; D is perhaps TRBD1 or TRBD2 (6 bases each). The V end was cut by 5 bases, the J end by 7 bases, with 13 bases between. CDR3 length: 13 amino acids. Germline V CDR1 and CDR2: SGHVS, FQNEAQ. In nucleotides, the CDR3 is TGTGCCAGCAGCCCGGGGGACAAACATACGCAGTATTTT. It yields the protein CASSPGDKHTQYF.

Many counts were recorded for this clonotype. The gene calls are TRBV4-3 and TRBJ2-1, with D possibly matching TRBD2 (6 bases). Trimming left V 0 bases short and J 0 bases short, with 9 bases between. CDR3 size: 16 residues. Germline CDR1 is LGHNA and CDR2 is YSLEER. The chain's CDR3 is CASSQDLGGSYNEQFF. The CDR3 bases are TGCGCCAGCAGCCAAGATCTGGGAGGCTCCTACAATGAGCAGTTCTTC.

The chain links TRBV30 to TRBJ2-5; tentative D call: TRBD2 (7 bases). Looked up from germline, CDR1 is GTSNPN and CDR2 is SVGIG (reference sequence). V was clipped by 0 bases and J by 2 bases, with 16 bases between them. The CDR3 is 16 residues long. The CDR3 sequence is CAWSVGGAGGQETQYF. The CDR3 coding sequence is TGTGCCTGGAGTGTAGGGGGGGCTGGAGGTCAAGAGACCCAGTACTTC.

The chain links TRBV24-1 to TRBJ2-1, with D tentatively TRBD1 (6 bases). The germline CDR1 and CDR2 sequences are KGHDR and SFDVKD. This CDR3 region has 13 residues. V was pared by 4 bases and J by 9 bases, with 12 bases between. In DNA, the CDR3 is TGTGCCACCAGTGACCTTACAGGGAGTGAGCAGTTCTTC. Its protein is CATSDLTGSEQFF.

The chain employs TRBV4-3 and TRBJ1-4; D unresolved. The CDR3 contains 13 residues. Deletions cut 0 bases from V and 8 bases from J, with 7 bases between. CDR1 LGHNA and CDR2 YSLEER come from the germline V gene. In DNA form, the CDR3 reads TGCGCCAGCAGCCAAGATAGGGCCGAAAAACTGTTTTTT. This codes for CASSQDRAEKLFF.

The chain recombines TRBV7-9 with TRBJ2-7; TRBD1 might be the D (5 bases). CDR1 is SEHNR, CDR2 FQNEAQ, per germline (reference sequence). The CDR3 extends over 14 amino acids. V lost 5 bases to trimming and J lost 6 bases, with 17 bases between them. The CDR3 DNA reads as TGTGCCAGCAGCACCACAGGTTCGGCCGCCGAGCAGTACGTC. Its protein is CASSTTGSAAEQYV.

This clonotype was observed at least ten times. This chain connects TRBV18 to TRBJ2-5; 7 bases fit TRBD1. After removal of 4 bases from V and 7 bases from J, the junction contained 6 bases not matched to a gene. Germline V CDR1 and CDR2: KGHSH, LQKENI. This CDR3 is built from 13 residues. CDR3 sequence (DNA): TGTGCCAGCTCACTCGAGGACAGGTGGACCCAGTACTTC. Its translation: CASSLEDRWTQYF. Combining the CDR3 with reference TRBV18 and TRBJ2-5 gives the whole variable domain NAGVMQNPRHLVRRRGQEARLRCSPMKGHSHVYWYRQLPEEGLKFMVYLQKENIIDESGMPKERFSAEFPKEGPSILRIQQVVRGDSAAYFCASSLEDRWTQYFGPGTRLLVL.

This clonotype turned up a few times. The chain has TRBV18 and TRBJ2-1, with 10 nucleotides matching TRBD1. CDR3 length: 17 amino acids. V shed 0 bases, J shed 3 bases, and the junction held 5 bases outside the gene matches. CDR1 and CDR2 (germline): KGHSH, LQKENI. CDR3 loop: CASSPPPGQGYYNEQFF. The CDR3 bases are TGTGCCAGCTCACCACCGCCGGGACAGGGGTACTACAATGAGCAGTTCTTC.

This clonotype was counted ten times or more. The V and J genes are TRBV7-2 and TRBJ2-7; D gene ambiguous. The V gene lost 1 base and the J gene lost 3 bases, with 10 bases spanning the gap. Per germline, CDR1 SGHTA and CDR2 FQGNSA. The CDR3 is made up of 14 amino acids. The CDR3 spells CASSLVARIYEQYF. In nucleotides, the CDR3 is TGTGCCAGCAGCTTAGTCGCCCGAATCTACGAGCAGTACTTC.

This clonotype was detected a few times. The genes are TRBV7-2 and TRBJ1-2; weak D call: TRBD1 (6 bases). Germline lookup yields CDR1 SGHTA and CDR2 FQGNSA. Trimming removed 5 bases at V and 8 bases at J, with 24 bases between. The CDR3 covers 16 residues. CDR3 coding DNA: TGTGCCAGCAGCCATTACATAACGTCCGGGGACAAAGGCTACACCTTC. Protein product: CASSHYITSGDKGYTF.